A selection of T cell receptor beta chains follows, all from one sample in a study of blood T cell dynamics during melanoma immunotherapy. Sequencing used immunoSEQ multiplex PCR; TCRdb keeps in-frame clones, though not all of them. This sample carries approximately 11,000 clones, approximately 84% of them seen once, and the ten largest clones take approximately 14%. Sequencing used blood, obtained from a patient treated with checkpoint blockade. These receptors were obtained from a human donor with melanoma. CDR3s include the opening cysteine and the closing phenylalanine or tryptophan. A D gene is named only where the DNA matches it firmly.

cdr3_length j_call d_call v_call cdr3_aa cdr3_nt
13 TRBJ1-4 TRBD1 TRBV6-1 CASFGTGTEKLFF TGTGCCAGCTTCGGGACAGGAACCGAAAAACTGTTTTTT
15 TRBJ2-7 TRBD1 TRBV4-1 CASSQGVGTGYEQYF TGCGCCAGCAGCCAAGGGGTAGGGACAGGCTACGAGCAGTACTTC
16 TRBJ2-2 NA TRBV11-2 CASSHPGHSNTGELFF TGTGCCAGCAGCCATCCGGGACACTCGAACACCGGGGAGCTGTTTTTT
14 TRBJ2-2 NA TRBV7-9 CASSLATGAGELFF TGTGCCAGCAGCTTAGCGACGGGCGCCGGGGAGCTGTTTTTT
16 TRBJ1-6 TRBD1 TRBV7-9 CASSFGQGFYNSPLHF TGTGCCAGCAGCTTTGGACAGGGGTTTTATAATTCACCCCTCCACTTT
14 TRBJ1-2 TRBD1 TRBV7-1 CASSPGGEYYGYTF TGTGCCAGCAGCCCAGGGGGGGAATACTATGGCTACACCTTC
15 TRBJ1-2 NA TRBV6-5 CASSPNRRTNYGYTF TGTGCCAGCAGCCCCAACCGACGGACCAACTATGGCTACACCTTC
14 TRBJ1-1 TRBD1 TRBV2 CASRDQGAYTEAFF TGTGCCAGCAGGGACCAGGGGGCGTACACTGAAGCTTTCTTT
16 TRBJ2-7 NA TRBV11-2 CTSSRAWAGRDYEQYF TGTACCAGCAGCCGCGCTTGGGCGGGGCGGGATTACGAGCAGTACTTC
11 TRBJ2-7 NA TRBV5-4 CASSLAGRQYF TGTGCCAGCAGCTTGGCGGGGCGGCAGTACTTC